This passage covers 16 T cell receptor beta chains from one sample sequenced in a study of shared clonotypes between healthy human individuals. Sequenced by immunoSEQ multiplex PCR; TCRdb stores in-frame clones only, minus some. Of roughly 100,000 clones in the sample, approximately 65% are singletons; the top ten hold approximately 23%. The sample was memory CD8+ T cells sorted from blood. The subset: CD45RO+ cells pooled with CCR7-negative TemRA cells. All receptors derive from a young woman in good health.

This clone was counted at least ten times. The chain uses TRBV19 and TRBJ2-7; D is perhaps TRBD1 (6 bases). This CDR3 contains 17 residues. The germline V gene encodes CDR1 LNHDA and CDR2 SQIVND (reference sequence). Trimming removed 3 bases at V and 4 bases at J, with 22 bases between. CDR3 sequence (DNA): TGTGCCAGTAGTATGTTGCTTCCGACCGCAGGGGAGTACGAGCAGTACTTC. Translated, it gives CASSMLLPTAGEYEQYF.

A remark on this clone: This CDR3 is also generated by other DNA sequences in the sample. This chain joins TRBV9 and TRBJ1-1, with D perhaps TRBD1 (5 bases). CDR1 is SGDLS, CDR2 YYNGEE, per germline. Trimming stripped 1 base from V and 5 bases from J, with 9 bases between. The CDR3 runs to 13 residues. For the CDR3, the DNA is TGTGCCAGCAGCGTATCCTGGGGGACTGAAGCTTTCTTT. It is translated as CASSVSWGTEAFF.

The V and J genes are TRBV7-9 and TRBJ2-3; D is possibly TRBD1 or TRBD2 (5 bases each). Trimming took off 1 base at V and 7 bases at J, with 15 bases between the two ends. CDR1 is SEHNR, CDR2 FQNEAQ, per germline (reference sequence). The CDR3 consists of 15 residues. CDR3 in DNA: TGTGCCAGCAGCTTAGTTTTGGGACCCACTCATACGCAGTATTTT. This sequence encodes CASSLVLGPTHTQYF.

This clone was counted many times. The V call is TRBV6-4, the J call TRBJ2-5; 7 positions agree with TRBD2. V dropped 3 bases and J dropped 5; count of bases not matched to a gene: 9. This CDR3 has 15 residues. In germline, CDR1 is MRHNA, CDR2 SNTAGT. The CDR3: CASSESTGGIETQYF. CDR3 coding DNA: TGTGCCAGCAGTGAGTCGACGGGAGGAATTGAGACCCAGTACTTC.

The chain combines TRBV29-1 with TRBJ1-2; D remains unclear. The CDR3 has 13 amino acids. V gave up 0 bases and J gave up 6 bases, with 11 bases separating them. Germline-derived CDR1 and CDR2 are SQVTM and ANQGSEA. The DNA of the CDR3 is TGCAGCGTTGAAGAGGGGATTCGAAATGGCTACACCTTC. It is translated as CSVEEGIRNGYTF.

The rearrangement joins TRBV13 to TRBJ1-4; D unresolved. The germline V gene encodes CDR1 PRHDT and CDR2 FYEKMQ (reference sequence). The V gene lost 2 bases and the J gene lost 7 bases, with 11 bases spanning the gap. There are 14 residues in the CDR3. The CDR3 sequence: CASSLNREFEKLFF. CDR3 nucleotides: TGTGCCAGCAGCTTAAACCGGGAGTTTGAAAAACTGTTTTTT.

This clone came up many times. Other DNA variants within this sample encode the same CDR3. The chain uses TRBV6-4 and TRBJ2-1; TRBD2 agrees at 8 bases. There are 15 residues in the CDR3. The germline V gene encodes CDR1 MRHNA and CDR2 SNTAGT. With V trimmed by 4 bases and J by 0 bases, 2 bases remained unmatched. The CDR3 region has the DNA TGTGCCAGCAGTGTTGCGGGGGGCTCCTACAATGAGCAGTTCTTC. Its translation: CASSVAGGSYNEQFF.

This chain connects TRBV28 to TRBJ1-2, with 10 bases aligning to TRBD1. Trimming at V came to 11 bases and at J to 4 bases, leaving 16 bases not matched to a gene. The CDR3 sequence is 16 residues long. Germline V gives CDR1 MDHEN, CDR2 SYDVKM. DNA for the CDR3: TGTGCCGCACTCCGGGACAGGGGAGGCCGGGTCTATGGCTACACCTTC. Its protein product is CAALRDRGGRVYGYTF.

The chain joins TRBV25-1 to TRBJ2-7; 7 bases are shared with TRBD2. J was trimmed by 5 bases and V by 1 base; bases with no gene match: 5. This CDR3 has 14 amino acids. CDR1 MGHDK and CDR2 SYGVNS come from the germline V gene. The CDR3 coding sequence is TGTGCCAGCAGTGAATCGCGGGAGAAGAACGAGCAGTACTTC. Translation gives CASSESREKNEQYF.

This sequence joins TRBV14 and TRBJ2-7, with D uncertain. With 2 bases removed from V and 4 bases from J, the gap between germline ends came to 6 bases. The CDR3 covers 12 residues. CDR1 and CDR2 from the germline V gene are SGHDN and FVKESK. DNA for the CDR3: TGTGCCAGCAGCCAACTGTCGTACGAGCAGTACTTC. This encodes CASSQLSYEQYF.

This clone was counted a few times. The CDR3 DNA is TGTGCCAGCTTTGGGGTATCGACTAGCGGGAGAATACCATACGAGCAGTACTTC. Its translation: CASFGVSTSGRIPYEQYF. The chain recombines TRBV2 with TRBJ2-7, with TRBD2 identical over 12 bases. V lost 8 bases to trimming and J lost 4 bases; unmatched junction nucleotides: 18. The CDR3 loop spans 18 amino acids. Germline CDR1 reads SNHLY; CDR2 reads FYNNEI.

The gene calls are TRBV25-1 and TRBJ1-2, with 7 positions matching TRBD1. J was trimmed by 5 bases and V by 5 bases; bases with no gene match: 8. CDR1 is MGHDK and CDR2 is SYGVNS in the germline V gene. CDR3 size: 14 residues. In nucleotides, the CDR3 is TGTGCCAGCAGTACCCGACAGGGTCAATATGGCTACACCTTC. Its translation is CASSTRQGQYGYTF.

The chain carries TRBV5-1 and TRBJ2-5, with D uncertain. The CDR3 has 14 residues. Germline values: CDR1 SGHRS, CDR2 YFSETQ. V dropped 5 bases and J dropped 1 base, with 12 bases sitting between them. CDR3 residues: CASRPTSSQETQYF. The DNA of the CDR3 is TGCGCCAGCAGGCCGACATCTTCCCAAGAGACCCAGTACTTC.

The CDR3 nucleotides read TGTGCCAGCTCCCCTCTACAGGGTCTACACAACTATGGCTACACCTTC. It translates to CASSPLQGLHNYGYTF. The chain links TRBV18 to TRBJ1-2; D might be TRBD1 (6 bases). This CDR3 has 16 amino acids. V was cut by 6 bases and J by 2 bases, with 19 bases left in between. Germline CDR1 reads KGHSH; CDR2 reads LQKENI. The full variable domain, in which reference TRBV18 and TRBJ1-2 provide the parts outside the CDR3, is NAGVMQNPRHLVRRRGQEARLRCSPMKGHSHVYWYRQLPEEGLKFMVYLQKENIIDESGMPKERFSAEFPKEGPSILRIQQVVRGDSAAYFCASSPLQGLHNYGYTFGSGTRLTVV.

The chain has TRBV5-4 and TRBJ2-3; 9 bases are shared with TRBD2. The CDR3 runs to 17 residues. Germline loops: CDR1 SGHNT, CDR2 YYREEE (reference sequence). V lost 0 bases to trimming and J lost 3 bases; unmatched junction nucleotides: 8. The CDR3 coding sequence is TGTGCCAGCAGCTTGGCCGTTGCTAGCGGGGAAACAGATACGCAGTATTTT. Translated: CASSLAVASGETDTQYF.

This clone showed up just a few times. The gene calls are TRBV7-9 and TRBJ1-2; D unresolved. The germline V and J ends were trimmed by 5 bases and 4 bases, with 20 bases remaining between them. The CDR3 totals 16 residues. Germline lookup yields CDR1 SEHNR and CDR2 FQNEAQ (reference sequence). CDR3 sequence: CASSTTRGDRFYGYTF. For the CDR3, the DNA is TGTGCCAGCAGCACAACCCGGGGTGACCGTTTCTATGGCTACACCTTC.